This T cell receptor (beta chain) is drawn from a study of shared T cell receptors in the human thymus. Here immunoSEQ multiplex PCR was the method, and the copy in TCRdb shows in-frame clones only, minus some. The top ten clones hold 0.013% of a sample with about 500,000 clones, approximately 80% of them seen once. The V and J ends lost 6 bases and 5 bases, in that order; junction bases with no gene match: 6. In germline, CDR1 is WSHSY, CDR2 SAAADI. The CDR3 runs to 15 residues. These same records also appear under a second study, on human thymus T cells. As that report states: Corrective surgery for congenital heart defects was being performed on the healthy Finnish infants who served as donors. Resections obtained during corrective heart surgery supplied the thymus tissue. What related research reported was that thymic repertoires overlapped highly among unrelated individuals.

This clonotype was sampled from a boy in the first two years of life with a congenital heart defect. The chain links TRBV10-2 to TRBJ2-7; 14 nucleotides match TRBD2. The sample consisted of thymocytes. The CDR3 DNA is TGCGCCAGCAGCCCGGGACTAGCGGGAGCTCACGAGCAGTACTTC. Its protein product is CASSPGLAGAHEQYF.